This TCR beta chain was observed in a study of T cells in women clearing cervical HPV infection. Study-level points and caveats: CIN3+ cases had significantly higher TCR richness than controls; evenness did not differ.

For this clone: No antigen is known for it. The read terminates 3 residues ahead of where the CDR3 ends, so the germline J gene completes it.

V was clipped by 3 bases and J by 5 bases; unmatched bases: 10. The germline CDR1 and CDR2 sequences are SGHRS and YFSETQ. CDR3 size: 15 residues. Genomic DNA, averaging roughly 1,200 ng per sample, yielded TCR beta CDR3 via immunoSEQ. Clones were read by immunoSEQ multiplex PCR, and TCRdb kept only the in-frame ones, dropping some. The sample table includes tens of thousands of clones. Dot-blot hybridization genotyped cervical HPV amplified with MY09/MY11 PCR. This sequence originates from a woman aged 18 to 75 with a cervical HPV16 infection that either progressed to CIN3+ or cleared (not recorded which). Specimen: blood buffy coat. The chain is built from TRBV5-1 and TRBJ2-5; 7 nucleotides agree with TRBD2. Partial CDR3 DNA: TGCGCCAGCAGCTCCTCCCCGGGGGGTGTGGAGACC. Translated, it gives CASSSSPGGVET. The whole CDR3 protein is CASSSSPGGVETQYF.